The TCR beta chain under discussion was sequenced for a study of T cell repertoires in cytomegalovirus infection. TCRdb re-called the reads with MiXCR, one entry per CDR3 protein. The table includes approximately 500,000 distinct CDR3 sequences, approximately 15% detected once. This clonotype was seen only a few times. This CDR3 region has 13 residues. Trimming shortened V by 0 bases and J by 1 base, and 7 bases separated the two germline ends. CDR1 and CDR2 (germline): SQVTM, ANQGSEA. The sequencing input was CD8+ T cells from PBMCs. V and J are TRBV29-1 and TRBJ2-7; no clear D gene. This receptor was obtained from a human donor in good health (CMV status not recorded). Some clones in this sample may be carry-over from other donors' samples. CDR3: CSVEDGSSYEQYF. CDR3 sequence (DNA): TGCAGCGTTGAAGACGGCAGTTCCTACGAGCAGTACTTC.